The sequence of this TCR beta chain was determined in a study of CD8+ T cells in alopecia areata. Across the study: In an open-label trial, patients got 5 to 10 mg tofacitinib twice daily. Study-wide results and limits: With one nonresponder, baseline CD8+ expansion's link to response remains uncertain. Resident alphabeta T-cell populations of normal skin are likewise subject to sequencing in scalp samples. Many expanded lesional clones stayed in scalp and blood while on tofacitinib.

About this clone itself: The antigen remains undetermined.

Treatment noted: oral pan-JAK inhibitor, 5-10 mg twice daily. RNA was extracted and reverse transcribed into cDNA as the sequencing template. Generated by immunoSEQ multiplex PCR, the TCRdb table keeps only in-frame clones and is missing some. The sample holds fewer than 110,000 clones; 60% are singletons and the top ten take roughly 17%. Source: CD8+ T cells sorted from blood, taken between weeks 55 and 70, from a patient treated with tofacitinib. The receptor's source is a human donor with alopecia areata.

CDR3 amino acids: CASSEAVAGDFTGELFF. The CDR3 region has the DNA TGTGCCAGCAGTGAAGCGGTAGCGGGGGATTTCACCGGGGAGCTGTTTTTT. This chain joins TRBV2 and TRBJ2-2; 9 bases are a match to TRBD2. From germline, CDR1 is SNHLY and CDR2 FYNNEI. V lost 0 bases and J lost 4; bases outside the gene matches: 6. This CDR3 contains 17 residues.